One and the same sample provided the 17 T cell receptor beta chains below, sequenced in a study of blood T cell repertoires in COVID-19. Only in-frame clones appear in the TCRdb table, and some are missing; sequencing was by immunoSEQ multiplex PCR. The table includes just over 150,000 clones, almost 85% detected once. Sequenced material: peripheral blood. These receptors all stem from a woman older than 75 with acute or convalescent COVID-19.

This clone occurred once. The chain uses TRBV7-9 and TRBJ1-2, with D possibly TRBD1 on 6 matching bases. Per germline, CDR1 SEHNR and CDR2 FQNEAQ (reference sequence). V was shortened by 0 bases and J by 8 bases, with 10 bases between the two germline ends. The CDR3 has 13 residues. CDR3 DNA sequence: TGTGCCAGCAGCTTAGCGTCCGACAGGGGCTACACCTTC. Its protein is CASSLASDRGYTF.

The V gene is TRBV29-1, the J gene TRBJ1-5, with D hard to call. The V and J ends lost 4 bases and 0 bases respectively, with 7 bases between them. CDR1 and CDR2 from the germline V gene are SQVTM and ANQGSEA. The CDR3 length is 13 residues. The CDR3 is CSVGRNSNQPQHF. The CDR3 nucleotides read TGCAGCGTTGGGAGAAATAGCAATCAGCCCCAGCATTTT.

The V and J genes are TRBV5-1 and TRBJ2-5; TRBD1 is a possible D gene (6 bases). Trimming pared 7 bases from V and 4 bases from J, leaving 17 bases between. The germline gives CDR1 SGHRS, CDR2 YFSETQ. The CDR3 contains 14 residues. CDR3 coding DNA: TGCGCCAGCGGCGAACAGGGCGCCGGAGAGACCCAGTACTTC. Protein product: CASGEQGAGETQYF.

The CDR3 sequence: CASSSDGSLHF. Written as DNA, the CDR3 is TGCGCCAGCAGCAGCGATGGGTCCCTCCACTTT. The chain links TRBV5-1 to TRBJ1-6, with D unresolved. The CDR3 sequence is 11 residues long. Trimming left V 4 bases short and J 14 bases short, with 10 bases between. Per the germline V gene, CDR1 is SGHRS and CDR2 is YFSETQ. Full variable domain (rest looked up from reference TRBV5-1 and TRBJ1-6): KAGVTQTPRYLIKTRGQQVTLSCSPISGHRSVSWYQQTPGQGLQFLFEYFSETQRNKGNFPGRFSGRQFSNSRSEMNVSTLELGDSALYLCASSSDGSLHFGNGTRLTVT.

The V and J genes are TRBV13 and TRBJ2-7; 7 positions match TRBD2. V shed 3 bases and J 1 base; nucleotides not matched to a gene: 6. The germline V gene encodes CDR1 PRHDT and CDR2 FYEKMQ (reference sequence). This CDR3 is 15 amino acids long. CDR3 in DNA: TGTGCCAGCAGCTTCAGGGAGCGGGGTTCCTACGAGCAGTACTTC. Protein sequence: CASSFRERGSYEQYF. The full variable domain, with the rest looked up from reference TRBV13 and TRBJ2-7, is AAGVIQSPRHLIKEKRETATLKCYPIPRHDTVYWYQQGPGQDPQFLISFYEKMQSDKGSIPDRFSAQQFSDYHSELNMSSLELGDSALYFCASSFRERGSYEQYFGPGTRLTVT.

The rearrangement links TRBV4-3 to TRBJ1-1; possible D gene TRBD1, 5 bases. The CDR3 loop spans 13 amino acids. The V end was cut by 2 bases, the J end by 5 bases, with 9 bases between. CDR1 is LGHNA, CDR2 YSLEER, per germline. CDR3 bases: TGCGCCAGCAGCCAATGGGGCACGACTGAAGCTTTCTTT. Protein product: CASSQWGTTEAFF.

The chain uses TRBV29-1 and TRBJ1-1; 7 nucleotides line up with TRBD1. V trimming: 0 bases; J trimming: 0 bases; junction bases outside the gene matches: 7. Germline V gene lookup returns CDR1 SQVTM and CDR2 ANQGSEA. The CDR3 runs to 16 residues. The CDR3 bases are TGCAGCGTTGAAGAAGAAGGAGGACAGGTGAACACTGAAGCTTTCTTT. This sequence encodes CSVEEEGGQVNTEAFF.

J is TRBJ1-4 and V is TRBV7-6; D perhaps matches TRBD1 (5 bases). This CDR3 is built from 15 residues. V lost 1 base to trimming and J lost 8 bases, with 14 bases between them. Germline CDR1 reads SGHVS; CDR2 reads FNYEAQ. In DNA, the CDR3 is TGTGCCAGCAGCTTAGGGGGGGGTGATTTGGAAAAACTGTTTTTT. Translation: CASSLGGGDLEKLFF.

The V and J genes are TRBV18 and TRBJ2-7, with 11 positions matching TRBD1. The germline CDR1 and CDR2 sequences are KGHSH and LQKENI. The ends lost 6 bases at V and 7 bases at J; junction bases unmatched: 11. The CDR3 covers 15 residues. The CDR3 coding sequence is TGTGCCAGCTCCTCGCCGGGACAGGGGGGCCTTGAGCAGTACTTC. Its protein product is CASSSPGQGGLEQYF.

The chain uses TRBV24-1 and TRBJ2-3; 7 bases fit TRBD1. The CDR3 has 13 amino acids. Trimming removed 2 bases from V and 8 bases from J; junction bases left unmatched: 3. Germline V gives CDR1 KGHDR, CDR2 SFDVKD. Written as DNA, the CDR3 is TGTGCCACCAGTGATTCTGACAGGGCTACGCAGTATTTT. Translated, it gives CATSDSDRATQYF.

This rearrangement joins TRBV19 to TRBJ1-2, with 9 bases lining up with TRBD1. The V segment lost 8 bases and the J segment 2 bases; nucleotides outside the gene matches: 15. The CDR3 spans 17 residues. CDR1 and CDR2 (germline): LNHDA, SQIVND (reference sequence). CDR3 sequence reads: CASRSPTRDRANYGYTF. Here the CDR3 DNA reads TGTGCCAGTCGATCACCCACCCGGGACAGGGCGAACTATGGCTACACCTTC.

This chain links TRBV9 with TRBJ1-2; no firm D call. The CDR3 covers 14 residues. CDR1 SGDLS and CDR2 YYNGEE come from the germline V gene. V lost 6 bases, J lost 5 bases, and 17 bases lay in between. CDR3 nucleotide sequence: TGTGCCAGCACCGCACGAAGCGGAGAATATGGCTACACCTTC. This sequence encodes CASTARSGEYGYTF.

The gene calls are TRBV25-1 and TRBJ2-7, with 10 bases that match TRBD1. The CDR3 contains 15 residues. The V and J ends lost 2 bases and 5 bases, in that order; junction bases with no gene match: 6. Germline CDR1 MGHDK, CDR2 SYGVNS. CDR3 bases: TGTGCCAGCAGTGAAGCGGGACAGGGGATTAACGAGCAGTACTTC. This translates into CASSEAGQGINEQYF.

This clone was seen once. The chain combines TRBV15 with TRBJ1-2; D is unresolved. From germline, CDR1 is LNHNV and CDR2 YYDKDF (reference sequence). The CDR3 totals 12 residues. V lost 1 base to trimming and J lost 7 bases, with 7 bases between them. The CDR3 loop reads CATSRVAGGYTF. In DNA form, the CDR3 reads TGTGCCACCAGCAGAGTGGCGGGTGGCTACACCTTC.

The gene calls are TRBV6-2 or TRBV6-3 and TRBJ2-5, with TRBD1 matching 7 bases. V trimming: 5 bases; J trimming: 4 bases; junction bases outside the gene matches: 10. CDR3 length: 15 amino acids. Germline-derived CDR1 and CDR2 are MNHEY and SVGEGT. CDR3: CASSRHRGLAETQYF. CDR3 bases: TGTGCCAGCAGTCGCCATAGGGGGCTCGCAGAGACCCAGTACTTC.

V and J are TRBV5-1 and TRBJ1-4; D is uncertain. This CDR3 has 12 residues. V gave up 4 bases and J gave up 5 bases, with 6 bases separating them. From germline, CDR1 is SGHRS and CDR2 YFSETQ. CDR3 bases: TGCGCCAGCAGCCCTCCCAATGAAAAACTGTTTTTT. It encodes CASSPPNEKLFF.

In its sample, this clone was seen a few times. The CDR3 nucleotides are TGTGCCATCAGTGACCCGACAGGGGGGTATGGCTACACCTTC. Its translation: CAISDPTGGYGYTF. V and J are TRBV10-3 and TRBJ1-2; 9 bases are a match to TRBD1. Trimming removed 3 bases from V and 5 bases from J; junction bases left unmatched: 4. The CDR3 has 14 residues. Germline V gene sequence: CDR1 ENHRY, CDR2 SYGVKD.